This T cell receptor (beta chain) appears in the sequencing data of a study of T cell changes during pregnancy in multiple sclerosis. Measured with immunoSEQ multiplex PCR; TCRdb has only the in-frame clones, and not every one. The table lists some 93,000 clones, about nine tenths of them singletons. This clonotype was obtained from a female donor in good health, enrolled as a control in a pregnancy study. Sequencing used peripheral blood, obtained after pregnancy.

The CDR3 sequence is CASSEQGAGELFF. The DNA for the CDR3 is TGTGCCAGCAGTGAACAGGGTGCGGGGGAGCTGTTTTTT. The chain combines TRBV2 with TRBJ2-2; D may be TRBD1 (5 bases). Germline loops: CDR1 SNHLY, CDR2 FYNNEI. The V and J ends lost 2 bases and 8 bases respectively, with 9 bases between them. This CDR3 comprises 13 residues. The full variable domain, with the rest looked up from reference TRBV2 and TRBJ2-2, is EPEVTQTPSHQVTQMGQEVILRCVPISNHLYFYWYRQILGQKVEFLVSFYNNEISEKSEIFDDQFSVERPDGSNFTLKIRSTKLEDSAMYFCASSEQGAGELFFGEGSRLTVL.